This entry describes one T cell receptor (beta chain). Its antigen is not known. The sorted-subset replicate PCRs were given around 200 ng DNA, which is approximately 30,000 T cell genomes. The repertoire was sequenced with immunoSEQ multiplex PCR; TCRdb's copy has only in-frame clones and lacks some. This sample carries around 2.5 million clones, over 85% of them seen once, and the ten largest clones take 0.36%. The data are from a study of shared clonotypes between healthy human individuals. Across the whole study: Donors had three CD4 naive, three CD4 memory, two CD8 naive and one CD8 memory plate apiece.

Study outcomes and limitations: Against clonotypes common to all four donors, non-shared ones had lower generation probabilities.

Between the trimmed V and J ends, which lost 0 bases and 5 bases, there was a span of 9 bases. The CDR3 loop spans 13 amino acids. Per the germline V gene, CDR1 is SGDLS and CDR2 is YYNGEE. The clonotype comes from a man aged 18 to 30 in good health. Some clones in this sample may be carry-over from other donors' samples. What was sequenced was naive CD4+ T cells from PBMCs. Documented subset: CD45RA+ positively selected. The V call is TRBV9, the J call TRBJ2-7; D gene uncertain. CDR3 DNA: TGTGCCAGCAGCGTAGAGGGTAGCCACGAGCAGTACTTC. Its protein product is CASSVEGSHEQYF.